The rows below give T cell receptor beta chains drawn from one sample of a study of blood T cell repertoires in COVID-19. Only in-frame clones appear in the TCRdb table, and some are missing; sequencing was by immunoSEQ multiplex PCR. The sample lists 86,000 or so clones; around 96% were seen once. The material sequenced was peripheral blood. The source is a human donor with active COVID-19. The donor label of this sample is uncertain. The CDR3 runs from the conserved cysteine through the conserved F or W. A D gene is named only where the DNA matches it firmly. Only part of the rows carry a size: once, few, many, or a class if the clone is expanded.

d_gene	abundance	v_gene	j_gene	CDR3aa	CDR3nt
TRBD2	NA	TRBV28	TRBJ2-1	CASSFLQGTGLAVSSYNEQFF	TGTGCCAGCAGTTTTTTGCAGGGGACGGGACTAGCGGTGAGCTCCTACAATGAGCAGTTCTTC
TRBD1	NA	TRBV19	TRBJ2-6	CATRQGAGANVLTF	TGTGCCACGAGACAGGGGGCTGGGGCCAACGTCCTGACTTTC
TRBD1	NA	TRBV6-5	TRBJ1-2	CASSYAPQGARGYTF	TGTGCCAGCAGTTACGCCCCCCAGGGGGCTAGAGGCTACACCTTC
TRBD2	once	TRBV6-4	TRBJ2-3	CASSRGEGSDTQYF	TGTGCCAGCAGCCGGGGGGAAGGGTCAGATACGCAGTATTTT
TRBD1	NA	TRBV11-2	TRBJ2-7	CASSPLGFPRGQGNEQYF	TGTGCCAGCAGCCCTCTAGGTTTTCCCCGGGGACAGGGGAACGAGCAGTACTTC
TRBD1	NA	TRBV6-5	TRBJ1-5	CASRRQGGNQPQHF	TGTGCCAGCAGAAGACAGGGAGGCAATCAGCCCCAGCATTTT
TRBD1	NA	TRBV6-1	TRBJ2-1	CASSALGQASFSYNEQFF	TGTGCCAGCAGTGCCTTAGGACAGGCCTCCTTCTCCTACAATGAGCAGTTCTTC
NA	NA	TRBV11-2	TRBJ2-1	CASSPFGGYNEQFF	TGTGCCAGCAGCCCCTTTGGGGGGTACAATGAGCAGTTCTTC
TRBD1	NA	TRBV7-6	TRBJ1-4	CASSLGQGGEGKLFF	TGTGCCAGCAGCTTAGGACAGGGCGGCGAAGGAAAACTGTTTTTT
NA	NA	TRBV28	TRBJ1-2	CASRGGAGTNYGYTF	TGTGCCAGCAGGGGTGGGGCGGGAACTAACTATGGCTACACCTTC
TRBD1	NA	TRBV28	TRBJ1-3	CASSPPGTGYRNTIYF	TGTGCCAGCAGCCCCCCCGGGACAGGGTACCGAAACACCATATATTTT
NA	NA	TRBV6-1	TRBJ1-5	CASSEGRGALQPQHF	TGTGCCAGCAGCGAAGGACGGGGAGCGCTTCAGCCCCAGCATTTT
TRBD1	NA	TRBV15	TRBJ1-2	CATSRWTGENYGYTF	TGTGCCACCAGCCGCTGGACAGGGGAAAACTATGGCTACACCTTC
NA	NA	TRBV7-9	TRBJ2-7	CASSTTWGRAEEQYF	TGTGCCAGCAGTACCACGTGGGGCAGGGCGGAGGAGCAGTACTTC
TRBD1	NA	TRBV2	TRBJ1-2	CASSEGQSNGGYTF	TGTGCCAGCAGTGAGGGACAGTCGAACGGGGGCTACACCTTC
NA	few	TRBV5-4	TRBJ1-2	CASSVGRADYGYTF	TGTGCCAGCAGCGTTGGCCGCGCGGACTATGGCTACACCTTC
TRBD1	NA	TRBV7-7	TRBJ1-5	CASSFKTGGQPQHF	TGTGCCAGCAGTTTTAAGACAGGGGGTCAGCCCCAGCATTTT
NA	NA	TRBV5-4	TRBJ1-6	CASSMGDSAYNSPLHF	TGTGCCAGCAGCATGGGTGACAGTGCCTATAATTCACCCCTCCACTTT
TRBD1	NA	TRBV12-3/TRBV12-4	TRBJ1-6	CASSTGGNSPLHF	TGTGCCAGCAGCACAGGGGGGAATTCACCCCTCCACTTT
NA	NA	TRBV12-3/TRBV12-4	TRBJ1-1	CASSLGPNTEAFF	TGTGCCAGCAGCTTGGGCCCGAACACTGAAGCTTTCTTT
NA	NA	TRBV12-3/TRBV12-4	TRBJ1-2	CASSPDSFYGYTF	TGTGCCAGCAGTCCGGACAGCTTCTATGGCTACACCTTC
TRBD1	NA	TRBV3-1/TRBV3-2	TRBJ1-4	CASSQRGEGADEKLFF	TGTGCCAGCAGCCAACGTGGCGAGGGGGCGGATGAAAAACTGTTTTTT
TRBD1	NA	TRBV19	TRBJ1-3	CASSMPGGNSGNTIYF	TGTGCCAGTAGTATGCCAGGGGGGAACTCTGGAAACACCATATATTTT
TRBD1	NA	TRBV7-9	TRBJ1-2	CASSLATRGYGRYGYTF	TGTGCCAGCAGCTTAGCTACCAGGGGGTATGGTAGATATGGCTACACCTTC
NA	NA	TRBV21-1	TRBJ2-1	CASSKELRQDDNEQFF	TGTGCCAGCAGCAAAGAACTGAGACAGGATGACAATGAGCAGTTCTTC
TRBD2	NA	TRBV7-2	TRBJ2-3	CASSLFRRGGIDTQYF	TGTGCCAGCAGCTTATTTCGGCGGGGGGGCATAGATACGCAGTATTTT
NA	once	TRBV5-1	TRBJ1-4	CASSLSGNEKLFF	TGCGCCAGCAGCTTGTCGGGAAATGAAAAACTGTTTTTT
NA	NA	TRBV7-9	TRBJ2-5	CASSLPITQNSETQYF	TGTGCCAGCAGCCTCCCAATTACACAAAACAGCGAGACCCAGTACTTC
TRBD1	NA	TRBV18	TRBJ1-1	CASSLGQGEVNTEAFF	TGTGCCAGCTCACTCGGTCAGGGGGAGGTGAACACTGAAGCTTTCTTT
NA	NA	TRBV6-5	TRBJ2-3	CASSYTEADTQYF	TGTGCCAGCAGTTACACCGAGGCAGATACGCAGTATTTT
NA	NA	TRBV7-9	TRBJ2-7	CASSVLAREQYF	TGTGCCAGCAGCGTACTAGCACGAGAGCAGTACTTC
TRBD2	NA	TRBV6-4	TRBJ2-3	CASSDFSGGTDTQYF	TGTGCCAGCAGTGACTTTAGCGGGGGCACAGATACGCAGTATTTT
NA	NA	TRBV28	TRBJ2-1	CASSFDLAQGPKLF	TGTGCCAGCAGTTTTGACCTAGCGCAGGGTCCCAAACTCTTC
NA	NA	TRBV29-1	TRBJ2-3	CSVESGSDTQYF	TGCAGCGTTGAGTCCGGGAGCGATACGCAGTATTTT
NA	NA	TRBV6-4	TRBJ2-5	CASSPLAGETQYF	TGTGCCAGCAGTCCACTAGCCGGGGAGACCCAGTACTTC
NA	NA	TRBV5-6	TRBJ1-4	CASSKSGETNEKLFF	TGTGCCAGCAGCAAATCAGGGGAAACTAATGAAAAACTGTTTTTT
TRBD1	NA	TRBV5-1	TRBJ2-7	CASTGQGGSYEQYF	TGCGCCAGCACGGGACAGGGGGGTTCCTACGAGCAGTACTTC
NA	NA	TRBV4-3	TRBJ2-5	CASSQGQQETQYF	TGCGCCAGCAGCCAAGGGCAGCAAGAGACCCAGTACTTC
NA	NA	TRBV18	TRBJ1-2	CASSPPAGDGYTF	TGTGCCAGCTCACCACCGGCAGGGGATGGCTACACCTTC
TRBD1	NA	TRBV7-8	TRBJ2-5	CASSIRGTGDGETQYF	TGTGCCAGCAGCATAAGAGGGACAGGGGACGGGGAGACCCAGTACTTC
TRBD1	NA	TRBV7-2	TRBJ2-1	CASSLGTGVYNEQFF	TGTGCCAGCAGCTTAGGGACAGGGGTCTACAATGAGCAGTTCTTC
NA	NA	TRBV6-5	TRBJ2-2	CASSYLRENTGELFF	TGTGCCAGCAGTTACTTGCGGGAGAACACCGGGGAGCTGTTTTTT
TRBD2	NA	TRBV18	TRBJ2-3	CASSVVRGGTDTQYF	TGTGCCAGCTCAGTCGTTCGGGGGGGCACAGATACGCAGTATTTT
TRBD1	NA	TRBV27	TRBJ2-7	CATHKGSGTAIYEQYF	TGTGCCACCCACAAGGGATCCGGGACAGCGATCTACGAGCAGTACTTC
NA	NA	TRBV21-1	TRBJ2-3	CASLRRDTHCRTDTQYF	TGTGCCAGCCTCAGAAGGGACACCCATTGTCGTACAGATACGCAGTATTTT
NA	NA	TRBV19	TRBJ1-4	CASSVQGSNEKLFF	TGTGCCAGTAGTGTTCAGGGCTCTAATGAAAAACTGTTTTTT
NA	NA	TRBV7-2	TRBJ2-2	CASSISGPSNTGELFF	TGTGCCAGCAGTATCAGCGGTCCCTCTAACACCGGGGAGCTGTTTTTT
NA	NA	TRBV2	TRBJ2-1	CASSAVANEQFF	TGTGCCAGCAGTGCGGTAGCGAATGAGCAGTTCTTC
TRBD2	NA	TRBV7-9	TRBJ2-1	CASSLGVGRERNEQFF	TGTGCCAGCAGCTTAGGAGTGGGGCGGGAGCGCAATGAGCAGTTCTTC
TRBD1	NA	TRBV6-5	TRBJ1-1	CASGTGGTEAFF	TGTGCCAGCGGAACAGGGGGCACTGAAGCTTTCTTT
NA	NA	TRBV20-1	TRBJ2-7	CSASMGGPYEQYF	TGCAGTGCTAGTATGGGGGGTCCCTACGAGCAGTACTTC
NA	NA	TRBV4-2	TRBJ1-1	CASSQATYTEAFF	TGTGCCAGCAGCCAAGCCACTTACACTGAAGCTTTCTTT
NA	NA	TRBV27	TRBJ1-2	CASSLRPVANYGYTF	TGTGCCAGCAGTTTACGTCCGGTAGCTAACTATGGCTACACCTTC
NA	NA	TRBV6-2/TRBV6-3	TRBJ2-1	CASSYSFTGTNEQFF	TGTGCCAGCAGTTACTCGTTTACGGGGACAAATGAGCAGTTCTTC